This TCR beta chain was sequenced in a study of HIV-infected patients and healthy controls. This clonotype was detected only a few times. The antigen is undetermined. Findings and caveats of the study: MAIT alpha-chain CDR3s were frequent in healthy controls, depleted in HIV+. With just sixteen HIV-infected individuals processed, the findings' generality was considered strongly limited.

J was trimmed by 6 bases and V by 3 bases; bases with no gene match: 17. CDR3 length: 18 residues. Germline lookup yields CDR1 DFQATT and CDR2 SNEGSKA (reference sequence). 450 to 600 ng RNA was reverse transcribed with alpha and beta constant-region primers. Using multiplexing indices, alpha and beta chain libraries were generated apart by chain-specific third strand synthesis. TCRdb reprocessed the 5' RACE reads via MiXCR and lists one record per CDR3 protein. The sample contains approximately 5,000 distinct CDR3 sequences, around 6% of which appear only once. Follow-up blood was drawn about 14 weeks, roughly three months, after antiretroviral therapy began. All unsorted peripheral T cells were captured because whole blood was used without fractionation.

The receptor was isolated from an adult with HIV infection. Material: blood, obtained during antiretroviral therapy. The V and J genes are TRBV20-1 and TRBJ2-7; TRBD2 agrees at 13 bases. In DNA form, the CDR3 reads TGCAGTGCTAGCCTCGGGACTAGCGGGATTCTCAAGGTTAGCGAGCAGTACTTC. This encodes CSASLGTSGILKVSEQYF.